This T cell receptor beta chain was obtained from a study of blood T cell repertoires in COVID-19. On the study more broadly: In each case, the material was cDNA or gDNA derived from T cells, B-cell-depleted T cells, or PBMCs.

The germline V gene has CDR1 LNHDA and CDR2 SQIVND (reference sequence). Germline trimming cut 4 bases from V and 7 bases from J; bases unmatched to any gene: 8. The CDR3 extends over 15 amino acids. Data came from immunoSEQ multiplex PCR; TCRdb stores just in-frame clones and leaves some out. Here the sample spans about 480,000 clones, approximately 87% being singletons. In assigning cohorts, the study relied on participant-reported clinical history. The receptor's source is a woman between 40 and 50 years old who had recovered from COVID-19. V usage is TRBV19 and J usage is TRBJ1-4; 8 bases line up with TRBD1. The material sequenced was PBMCs or T cells enriched from blood (not recorded which). CDR3 sequence reads: CASSSPGQVFEKLFF. As DNA, the CDR3 is TGTGCCAGTAGTAGCCCGGGACAGGTGTTTGAAAAACTGTTTTTT.